These 9 T cell receptor beta chains came from one sample sequenced in a study of T cells in Graves' hyperthyroidism and ophthalmopathy. The TCR beta CDR3 regions underwent amplification using RNA transcripts as the source. The TCR CDR3 first-round RT-PCR relied on the HTBI primer set. TCRdb re-called the multiplex PCR reads through MiXCR, storing one row per CDR3 protein. The sample includes approximately 400,000 distinct CDR3 sequences, about 14% of them seen just once. The sequencing input was blood. These receptors were obtained from a woman in her twenties or thirties with Graves' ophthalmopathy.

The chain is built from TRBV9 and TRBJ1-5; 7 bases are a match to TRBD1. The CDR3 covers 14 residues. Germline loops: CDR1 SGDLS, CDR2 YYNGEE. J lost 3 bases, V lost 3 bases, and 3 bases had no gene match. As DNA, the CDR3 is TGTGCCAGCAGCGGTGGGACAGTCAATCAGCCCCAGCATTTT. This codes for CASSGGTVNQPQHF.

This clonotype was detected a few times. V usage is TRBV5-1 and J usage is TRBJ1-3; 9 bases fit TRBD1. CDR1 is SGHRS, CDR2 YFSETQ, per germline. The CDR3 has 16 residues. V shed 0 bases and J 1 base; nucleotides not matched to a gene: 2. The CDR3 here is CASSLEQGASGNTIYF. As DNA, the CDR3 is TGCGCCAGCAGCTTGGAACAGGGGGCATCTGGAAACACCATATATTTT.

The genes are TRBV6-2 or TRBV6-3 and TRBJ2-5, with D possibly matching TRBD1 (6 bases). Germline loops: CDR1 MNHEY, CDR2 SVGEGT. Trimming removed 8 bases at V and 5 bases at J, with 18 bases between. The CDR3 covers 14 residues. The CDR3 here is CASLGTRGTETQYF. The CDR3 bases are TGTGCCAGCCTCGGGACAAGGGGTACCGAGACCCAGTACTTC.

This clonotype was seen many times. The genes are TRBV24-1 and TRBJ2-3; 8 positions match TRBD1. V lost 9 bases and J lost 1; bases outside the gene matches: 8. There are 15 residues in the CDR3. Per germline, CDR1 KGHDR and CDR2 SFDVKD. In DNA, the CDR3 is TGTGCCACCGAGACAGGGGTCAGTGGCACAGATACGCAGTATTTT. Its translation is CATETGVSGTDTQYF.

The table lists this clonotype with many counts. The chain couples TRBV7-2 to TRBJ2-1; possibly TRBD1 for D (5 bases). CDR1 and CDR2 (germline): SGHTA, FQGNSA. There are 14 residues in the CDR3. Trimming removed 3 bases at V and 4 bases at J, with 10 bases between. CDR3 amino acids: CASSFRNRYNEQFF. The CDR3 DNA reads TGTGCCAGCAGCTTTAGGAACAGGTACAATGAGCAGTTCTTC.

At least ten counts were recorded for this clonotype. The chain carries TRBV7-9 and TRBJ1-4, with D possibly being TRBD1 (6 bases). Trimming shortened V by 4 bases and J by 0 bases, and 27 bases separated the two germline ends. Per the germline V gene, CDR1 is SEHNR and CDR2 is FQNEAQ (reference sequence). The CDR3 covers 21 residues. CDR3 coding DNA: TGTGCCAGCAGCTCACAATCCGCGGCAGGGGAAGGGACGGCAACTAATGAAAAACTGTTTTTT. Protein product: CASSSQSAAGEGTATNEKLFF.

This clonotype was seen ten or more times. V is TRBV20-1 and J is TRBJ1-1; 8 nucleotides line up with TRBD1. This CDR3 spans 16 amino acids. CDR1 DFQATT and CDR2 SNEGSKA come from the germline V gene (reference sequence). Trimming removed 0 bases from V and 0 bases from J; junction bases left unmatched: 6. Here the CDR3 DNA reads TGCAGTGCTAGAGATTTCAGGGGGCCGATGAACACTGAAGCTTTCTTT. This codes for CSARDFRGPMNTEAFF.

This clonotype showed up many times. The chain recombines TRBV6-1 with TRBJ2-2; 10 bases are shared with TRBD2. CDR1 is MNHNS and CDR2 is SASEGT in the germline V gene. The ends lost 5 bases at V and 6 bases at J; junction bases unmatched: 21. The CDR3 loop spans 20 amino acids. The CDR3: CASSPPGLPGSGGAAGELFF. For the CDR3, the DNA is TGTGCCAGCAGTCCGCCAGGACTCCCCGGGAGCGGGGGGGCGGCCGGGGAGCTGTTTTTT.

The sample holds a few counts of this clonotype. The chain carries TRBV20-1 and TRBJ1-4; 7 nucleotides agree with TRBD1. Germline V lookup: CDR1 DFQATT, CDR2 SNEGSKA (reference sequence). The CDR3 consists of 14 residues. After removal of 3 bases from V and 10 bases from J, the junction contained 11 bases not matched to a gene. The CDR3 DNA reads TGCAGTGCTAGGGTCGGAGGGGGCGGGGGAAAACTGTTTTTT. Its translation is CSARVGGGGGKLFF.